What follows describes a single TCR beta chain. This entry comes from a study of control samples from healthy donors and cancer patients. TCRdb's table, derived via immunoSEQ multiplex PCR, lists solely in-frame clones and lacks some. The data show roughly 450,000 clones, with about nine tenths seen just once and 5% to 8% held by the top ten. Germline V gives CDR1 LNHDA, CDR2 SQIVND (reference sequence). The V gene lost 6 bases and the J gene lost 6 bases, with 10 bases spanning the gap. This CDR3 comprises 12 residues. The sequenced sample was PBMCs. This chain uses TRBV19 with TRBJ2-3, with D maybe TRBD1 (5 bases). This receptor was taken from a man aged 40-49 years with head and neck cancer. CDR3 region: CASRRQSDTQYF. DNA for the CDR3: TGTGCCAGTAGGAGACAGTCTGATACGCAGTATTTT.